This entry concerns a single T cell receptor beta chain. Its antigen is currently unknown. Constant-segment primers and 5'RACE yielded cDNA libraries for TCR alpha and TCR beta, each carrying sample barcodes and UMIs. TCRdb reanalysed the 5' RACE reads using MiXCR and keeps one entry per CDR3 protein. This sample carries around 530,000 distinct CDR3 sequences, roughly 22% of them seen once, and the ten largest clones take roughly 8.3%. This record comes from a study of T-cell memory formation after mild COVID-19. Whole-study findings and limits: That cross-reactive memory joined was suggested by some responding clones appearing in pre-infection memory. Day 15 to 85 contracting clones showed balanced CD4/CD8; day 15 to 37 expanders favored CD4+.

The CDR3 sequence is 15 residues long. V lost 3 bases, J lost 3 bases, and 7 bases stayed unmatched. The receptor was isolated from an adult woman who had mild COVID-19 (a few samples of this study predate the infection). Cell type and time point are not known. Sequencing input: PBMCs or a T cell subset sorted from them (not recorded which). V gene TRBV12-3 or TRBV12-4 combines with J gene TRBJ2-7; 8 positions match TRBD1. CDR3 bases: TGTGCCAGCAGTTTCTCTCTGGGACAGGTCTACGAGCAGTACTTC. Residues: CASSFSLGQVYEQYF.